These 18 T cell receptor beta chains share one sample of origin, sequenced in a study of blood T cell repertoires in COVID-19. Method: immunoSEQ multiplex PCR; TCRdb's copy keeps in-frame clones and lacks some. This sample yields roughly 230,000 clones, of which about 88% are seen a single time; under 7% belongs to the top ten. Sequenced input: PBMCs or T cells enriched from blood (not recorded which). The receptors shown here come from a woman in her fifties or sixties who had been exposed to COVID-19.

In DNA form, the CDR3 reads TGTGCCACCCGAGCGGGGCCTTCTCGGGTCGATGAGCAGTTCTTC. As protein: CATRAGPSRVDEQFF. This chain connects TRBV10-3 to TRBJ2-1, with 7 bases matching TRBD2. Germline CDR1 and CDR2: ENHRY and SYGVKD. CDR3 size: 15 residues. Trimming at V came to 10 bases and at J to 8 bases, leaving 17 bases not matched to a gene.

CDR3 loop: CASSVETGGVTQYF. CDR3 DNA: TGTGCCAGCAGCGTAGAAACGGGGGGAGTGACCCAGTACTTC. The chain uses TRBV9 and TRBJ2-5, with 7 positions matching TRBD2. CDR1 and CDR2 from the germline V gene are SGDLS and YYNGEE. This CDR3 contains 14 residues. V lost 0 bases, J lost 7 bases, and 6 bases stayed unmatched.

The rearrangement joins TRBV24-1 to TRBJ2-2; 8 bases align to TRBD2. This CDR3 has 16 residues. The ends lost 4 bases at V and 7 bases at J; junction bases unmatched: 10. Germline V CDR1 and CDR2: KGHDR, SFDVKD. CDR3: CATSDYNGGGRGELFF. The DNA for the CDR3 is TGTGCCACCAGTGACTACAACGGGGGGGGCCGCGGGGAGCTGTTTTTT.

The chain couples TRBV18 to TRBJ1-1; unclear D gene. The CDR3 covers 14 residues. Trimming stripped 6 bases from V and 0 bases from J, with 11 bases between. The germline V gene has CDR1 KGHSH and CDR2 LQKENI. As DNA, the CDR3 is TGTGCCAGCTCCCGACAACACATGAACACTGAAGCTTTCTTT. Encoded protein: CASSRQHMNTEAFF.

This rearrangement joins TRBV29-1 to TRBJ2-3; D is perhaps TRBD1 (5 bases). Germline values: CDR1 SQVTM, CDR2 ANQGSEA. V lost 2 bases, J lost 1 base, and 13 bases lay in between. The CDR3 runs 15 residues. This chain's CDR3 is CSVENPQGGTDTQYF. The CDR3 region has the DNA TGCAGCGTTGAAAACCCCCAAGGGGGCACAGATACGCAGTATTTT.

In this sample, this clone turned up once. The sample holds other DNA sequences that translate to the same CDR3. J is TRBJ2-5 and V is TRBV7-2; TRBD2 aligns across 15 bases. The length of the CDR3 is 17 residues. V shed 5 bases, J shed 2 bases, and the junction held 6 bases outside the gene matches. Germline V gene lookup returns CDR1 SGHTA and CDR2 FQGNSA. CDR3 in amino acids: CASSLGLAGGPQETQYF. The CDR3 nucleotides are TGTGCCAGCAGCCTGGGACTAGCGGGGGGTCCTCAAGAGACCCAGTACTTC.

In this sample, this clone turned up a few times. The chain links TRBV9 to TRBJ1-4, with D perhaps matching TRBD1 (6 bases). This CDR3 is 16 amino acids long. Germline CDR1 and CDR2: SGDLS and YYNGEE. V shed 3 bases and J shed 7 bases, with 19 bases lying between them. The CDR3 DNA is TGTGCCAGCAGCGCCTCCCCGCGGGGGGCGGGTGAAAAACTGTTTTTT. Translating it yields CASSASPRGAGEKLFF.

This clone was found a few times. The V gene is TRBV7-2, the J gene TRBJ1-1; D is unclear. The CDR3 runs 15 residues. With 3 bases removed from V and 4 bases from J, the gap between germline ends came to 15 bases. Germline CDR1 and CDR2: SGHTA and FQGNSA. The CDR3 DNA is TGTGCCAGCAGCTTGATCGTGAGGGAGAGCACTGAAGCTTTCTTT. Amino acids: CASSLIVRESTEAFF.

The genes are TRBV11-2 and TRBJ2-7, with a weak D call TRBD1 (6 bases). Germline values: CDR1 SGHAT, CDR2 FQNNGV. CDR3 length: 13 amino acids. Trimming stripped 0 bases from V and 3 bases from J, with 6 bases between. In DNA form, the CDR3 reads TGTGCCAGCAGCTTAGACAGGGGCTACGAGCAGTACTTC. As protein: CASSLDRGYEQYF.

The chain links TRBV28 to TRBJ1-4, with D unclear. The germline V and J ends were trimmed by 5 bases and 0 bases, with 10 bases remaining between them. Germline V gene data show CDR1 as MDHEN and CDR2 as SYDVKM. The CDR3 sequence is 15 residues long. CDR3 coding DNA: TGTGCCAGCAGTCCGCACGGAGCAACTAATGAAAAACTGTTTTTT. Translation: CASSPHGATNEKLFF. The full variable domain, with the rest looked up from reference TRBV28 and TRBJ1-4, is DVKVTQSSRYLVKRTGEKVFLECVQDMDHENMFWYRQDPGLGLRLIYFSYDVKMKEKGDIPEGYSVSREKKERFSLILESASTNQTSMYLCASSPHGATNEKLFFGSGTQLSVL.

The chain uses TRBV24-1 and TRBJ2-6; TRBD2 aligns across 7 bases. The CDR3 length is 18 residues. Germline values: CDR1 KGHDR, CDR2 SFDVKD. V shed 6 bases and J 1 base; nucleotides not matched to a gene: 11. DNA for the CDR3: TGTGCCACCAGTTCCCCGAGGGAGGGGAGGTCTGGGGCCAACGTCCTGACTTTC. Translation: CATSSPREGRSGANVLTF.

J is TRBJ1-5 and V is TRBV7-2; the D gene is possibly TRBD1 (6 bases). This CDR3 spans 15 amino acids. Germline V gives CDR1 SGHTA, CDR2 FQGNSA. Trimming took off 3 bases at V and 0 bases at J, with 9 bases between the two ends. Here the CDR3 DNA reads TGTGCCAGCAGCTTGGACAGTTATAGCAATCAGCCCCAGCATTTT. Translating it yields CASSLDSYSNQPQHF.

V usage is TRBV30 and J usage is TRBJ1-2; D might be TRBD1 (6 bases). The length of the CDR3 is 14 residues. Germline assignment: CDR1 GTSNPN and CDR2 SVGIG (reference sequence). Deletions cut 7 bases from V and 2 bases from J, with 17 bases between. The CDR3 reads CASPGNRVNYGYTF. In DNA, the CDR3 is TGTGCCTCCCCAGGAAACAGGGTCAACTATGGCTACACCTTC.

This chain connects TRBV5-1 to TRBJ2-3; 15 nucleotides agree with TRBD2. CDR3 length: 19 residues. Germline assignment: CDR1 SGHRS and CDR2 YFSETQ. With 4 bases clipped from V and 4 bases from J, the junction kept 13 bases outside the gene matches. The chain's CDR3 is CASSPRTSGGAGSADTQYF. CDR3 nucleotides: TGCGCCAGCAGCCCCCGGACTAGCGGGGGGGCCGGTAGTGCAGATACGCAGTATTTT.

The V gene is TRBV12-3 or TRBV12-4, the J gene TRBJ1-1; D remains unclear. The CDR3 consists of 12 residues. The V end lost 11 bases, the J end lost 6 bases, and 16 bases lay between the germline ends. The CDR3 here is CASGGFIPEAFF. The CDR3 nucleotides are TGTGCCTCGGGTGGGTTTATTCCTGAAGCTTTCTTT.

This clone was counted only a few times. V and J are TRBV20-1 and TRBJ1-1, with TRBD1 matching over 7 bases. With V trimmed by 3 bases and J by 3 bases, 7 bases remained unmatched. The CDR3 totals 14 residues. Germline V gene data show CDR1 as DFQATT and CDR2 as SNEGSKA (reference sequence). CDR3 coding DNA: TGCAGTGCTAGTACCCACAGGGGAGACACTGAAGCTTTCTTT. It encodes CSASTHRGDTEAFF.

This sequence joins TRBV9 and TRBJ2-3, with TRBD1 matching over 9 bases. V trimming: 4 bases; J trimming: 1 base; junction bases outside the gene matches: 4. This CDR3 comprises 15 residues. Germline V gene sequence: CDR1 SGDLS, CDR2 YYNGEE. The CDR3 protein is CASSPRTGGTDTQYF. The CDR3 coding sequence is TGTGCCAGCAGCCCTCGGACAGGGGGCACAGATACGCAGTATTTT.

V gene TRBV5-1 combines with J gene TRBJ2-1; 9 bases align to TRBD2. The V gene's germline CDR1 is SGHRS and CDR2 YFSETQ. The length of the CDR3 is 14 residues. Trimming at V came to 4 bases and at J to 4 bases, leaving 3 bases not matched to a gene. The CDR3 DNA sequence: TGCGCCAGCAGCCCGACTAGCGGATACAATGAGCAGTTCTTC. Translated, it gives CASSPTSGYNEQFF.